The 6 T cell receptor beta chains below come from one sample, sequenced in a study of radiation and T cells in renal cell carcinoma. The time point denotes: baseline pretreatment blood. Documented treatment: 15 Gy SBRT to primary tumor, nephrectomy 4 weeks later. The method was immunoSEQ multiplex PCR; TCRdb's version includes in-frame clones alone and lacks a portion of them. This table holds more than 140,000 clones, 70% to 90% found once. The sequencing here drew on blood, taken from a patient whose treatment included radiotherapy and nephrectomy. The origin of the receptors is a woman aged 45-65 years with renal cell carcinoma.

This clone has just a few counts. This chain uses TRBV2 with TRBJ1-5; D uncertain. The germline gives CDR1 SNHLY, CDR2 FYNNEI. The germline V and J ends were trimmed by 4 bases and 7 bases, with 14 bases remaining between them. CDR3 length equals 14 residues. Here the CDR3 reads CASSGQKGGQPQHF. The DNA for the CDR3 is TGTGCCAGCAGTGGGCAAAAGGGTGGACAGCCCCAGCATTTT.

V usage is TRBV18 and J usage is TRBJ1-2; 7 nucleotides match TRBD1. The CDR3 has 17 amino acids. Looked up from germline, CDR1 is KGHSH and CDR2 is LQKENI. V gave up 1 base and J gave up 0 bases; unmatched junction bases: 8. The CDR3 coding sequence is TGTGCCAGCTCACCACTGTCACAGGGGAGGGCTAACTATGGCTACACCTTC. This sequence encodes CASSPLSQGRANYGYTF.

The CDR3 region has the DNA TGTGCCAGCATCCTAAACCGGGGGGTCCCTAGGTATGGCTACACCTTC. This sequence encodes CASILNRGVPRYGYTF. This chain joins TRBV7-2 and TRBJ1-2; TRBD1 is a possible D gene (5 bases). The CDR3 spans 16 residues. Germline V gene lookup returns CDR1 SGHTA and CDR2 FQGNSA. V shed 7 bases and J shed 5 bases, with 23 bases lying between them. Using reference TRBV7-2 and TRBJ1-2 for the parts outside the CDR3, the full variable domain is GAGVSQSPSNKVTEKGKDVELRCDPISGHTALYWYRQSLGQGLEFLIYFQGNSAPDKSGLPSDRFSAERTGGSVSTLTIQRTQQEDSAVYLCASILNRGVPRYGYTFGSGTRLTVV.

V is TRBV13 and J is TRBJ2-5, with TRBD1 matching over 10 bases. This CDR3 comprises 15 residues. Trimming at V came to 0 bases and at J to 11 bases, leaving 9 bases not matched to a gene. Germline assignment: CDR1 PRHDT and CDR2 FYEKMQ (reference sequence). The CDR3 loop is CASSLGAGTGAAQYF. DNA of the CDR3: TGTGCCAGCAGCTTAGGAGCCGGGACAGGGGCCGCACAGTACTTC.

The V call is TRBV7-2, the J call TRBJ1-1; D possibly corresponds to TRBD1 (6 bases). The CDR3 has 14 residues. V was clipped by 5 bases and J by 6 bases, with 16 bases between them. In germline, CDR1 is SGHTA, CDR2 FQGNSA. CDR3 sequence: CASSLRTASAEAFF. The DNA of the CDR3 is TGTGCCAGCAGCCTCCGGACAGCCTCAGCTGAAGCTTTCTTT. The full variable domain, in which reference TRBV7-2 and TRBJ1-1 provide the parts outside the CDR3, is GAGVSQSPSNKVTEKGKDVELRCDPISGHTALYWYRQSLGQGLEFLIYFQGNSAPDKSGLPSDRFSAERTGGSVSTLTIQRTQQEDSAVYLCASSLRTASAEAFFGQGTRLTVV.

The chain uses TRBV7-2 and TRBJ2-7; 10 bases are shared with TRBD1. The V gene end was trimmed by 5 bases and the J gene end by 3 bases; junction bases not matched to a gene: 7. Looked up from germline, CDR1 is SGHTA and CDR2 is FQGNSA. CDR3 length: 15 residues. This CDR3 reads CASSVGTGDNYEQYF. In nucleotides, the CDR3 is TGTGCCAGCAGCGTCGGGACAGGGGATAACTACGAGCAGTACTTC.